This note documents a single T cell receptor (beta chain) sequence. Controls were drawn from healthy donors and were matched for age and sex. While CD8+ and CD4+ T cells were isolated negatively, TEMRA cells were enriched by FACS. Reverse transcription of about 0.45 to 1 ug RNA was carried out with random hexamers. Amplification of TCR beta CDR3 across 54 Vbeta and 13 Jbeta was performed with immunoSEQ multiplex PCR. TCRdb reprocessed the immunoSEQ multiplex PCR reads with MiXCR, giving one entry per CDR3 protein. The sample records approximately 150,000 distinct CDR3 sequences, about 91% being singletons. This entry belongs to a study of CD8 T cells in Susac syndrome. Germline-derived CDR1 and CDR2 are MDHEN and SYDVKM. With V trimmed by 6 bases and J by 8 bases, 8 bases remained unmatched. The CDR3 consists of 15 residues.

This chain uses TRBV28 with TRBJ2-1, with TRBD1 identical over 12 bases. The sample was CD4+ T cells from PBMCs. The TCR originated in a human donor in good health. The chain's CDR3 is CASRTPGQGAYEQFF. The DNA for the CDR3 is TGTGCCAGCAGGACCCCGGGACAGGGGGCGTATGAGCAGTTCTTC.